Here is one TCR beta chain with its context. This clone's antigen is unknown. Since a much larger clone is just one base distant, this may be a read error. The data belong to a study of response to subunit inactivated influenza vaccine (dated by TCRdb to the late 2010s). Looking at the study overall: The study used deep quantitative T cell receptor repertoire profiling to track responses to a trivalent subunit inactivated influenza vaccine.

What the authors observed across the whole study: The authors proposed that each seasonal influenza vaccination may bring in only a limited number of new T cells.

The germline V gene encodes CDR1 SGDLS and CDR2 YYNGEE. V is pared back by 7 bases and J by 1 base, with 11 bases lying between the germline termini. Including cysteine and phenylalanine, the CDR3 has 14 amino acids. CDR3 DNA only is kept here, 42 bases in frame from base 1. Library generation was performed with RT-PCR. The sequencing machine was an Illumina HiSeq 2500. TCRdb applied fastp at Q25 and MiXCR to the public reads, then kept only in-frame beta chains. Rows are unified per CDR3 protein, each entry keeping the most common DNA and genes. This sample has 200,000 to 250,000 distinct CDR3 sequences in its table, and 12% of those were observed once. The ten largest clones capture about 7.8% of the sample.

The receptor chain draws on TRBV9 and TRBJ2-2; TRBD2 could be the D gene, as 5 bases match. Sequencing used non-naive T cells sorted from PBMCs, obtained 14 days before vaccination. According to the study, the label for this sample's cell subset or site signals: memory T cell fraction. The sequence derives from a man in his fifties who received an inactivated influenza vaccine. Donor details come from another sample of the same person, matched by shared clones. The encoded CDR3 is CASEGLMNTGELFF. The DNA sequence is as follows: TGTGCCAGCGAAGGACTCATGAACACCGGGGAGCTGTTTTTT.